This is a list of T cell receptor beta chains from one sample in a study of T-cell reconstitution after alpha-beta-depleted transplantation in children. In TCRdb, the PCR reads were re-called with MiXCR into one record per CDR3 protein. The sample includes about 470,000 distinct CDR3 sequences, about 40% of them seen just once. The sequencing here drew on PBMCs, taken before TCRalphabeta/CD19-depleted stem cell transplant. All receptors come from a girl aged 2-9 years with aplastic anemia, due to receive a stem cell transplant. The conserved cysteine and the conserved F or W are not part of the CDR3 here.

TRBV20-1,TRBJ2-3,SASVLGDTQY
TRBV5-1,TRBJ2-7,ASSWWSGASYEQY
TRBV28,TRBJ2-7,ASSLRTYQYEQY
TRBV6-5,TRBJ1-6,ASSYPGGRNSPLH
TRBV7-2,TRBJ1-5,ASSLAGQTAEPQH
TRBV3-1,TRBJ2-5,ASSPGTSWGETQY
TRBV20-1,TRBJ2-1,SARDPGMSSYNEQF
TRBV7-9,TRBJ1-2,ASSSLLLDT
TRBV7-9,TRBJ2-5,ASILKGGGAETQY
TRBV5-1,TRBJ2-1,ASSSTSGRASPYNEQF
TRBV20-1,TRBJ2-7,SARGGLGGEQY
TRBV7-6,TRBJ2-1,ASSSLPARMGNEQF
TRBV12-3/TRBV12-4,TRBJ1-2,ASSVQINYGYT
TRBV7-9,TRBJ2-1,ASSLRVVREDNEQF
TRBV3-1,TRBJ1-1,ASSHAGQPGAF
TRBV2,TRBJ2-1,ASNGLAGYNEQF
TRBV9,TRBJ2-3,ASSGEAGSADTQY
TRBV6-2/TRBV6-3,TRBJ1-2,ASSYSGGRNYGYT
TRBV20-1,TRBJ2-3,SATRDSSDTQY
TRBV5-6,TRBJ2-3,ASSLAWTSESTDTQY
TRBV9,TRBJ2-2,ASSTRRDLKGELF
TRBV11-2,TRBJ2-6,ASSLDHSGANVLT
TRBV5-6,TRBJ2-7,ATSNGQGGYEQY
TRBV5-1,TRBJ2-7,ASSPGQNREQY
TRBV29-1,TRBJ2-7,SAFTGGSYEQY
TRBV2,TRBJ2-7,ATKAANNAYEQY
TRBV20-1,TRBJ2-1,SALRGYGF
TRBV6-5,TRBJ2-3,ASSYSSSTDTQY
TRBV20-1,TRBJ2-7,SAPSRAGGSYEQY
TRBV5-1,TRBJ1-1,ASSLVVGAVNTEAF
TRBV5-6,TRBJ2-4,ASSSRLADIKNIQY
TRBV4-3,TRBJ2-5,ASSQGANGLAGGETQY
TRBV20-1,TRBJ1-2,SADTLEGYT
TRBV30,TRBJ2-7,AWRILASGDYEQY
TRBV6-1,TRBJ2-7,ASSRSSKAWGAGEQY
TRBV20-1,TRBJ2-1,SATDYGEQF
TRBV5-1,TRBJ2-7,ASSLVGTPYEQY
TRBV12-3/TRBV12-4,TRBJ1-2,ASGGHYGYT
TRBV7-2,TRBJ2-5,ASSFSGMMKTQY
TRBV6-1,TRBJ2-7,ASRGQGVDYEQY
TRBV28,TRBJ2-2,ASSLMRVTGELF
TRBV19,TRBJ2-1,ASSQLATSSYNEQF
TRBV30,TRBJ1-1,AWSVRGGTGTEAF
TRBV10-3,TRBJ2-7,AISESPYEQY
TRBV5-8,TRBJ2-1,ASSSYVTSGSRSEQF
TRBV6-6,TRBJ2-5,ASSYGPETQY
TRBV12-3/TRBV12-4,TRBJ2-1,ASSFWSAGGYNEQF
TRBV4-1,TRBJ2-2,ASSQATGYTGELF
TRBV12-3/TRBV12-4,TRBJ1-2,ASSLAGRASNGYT
TRBV7-6,TRBJ2-7,ASSFGAGQGYEQY
TRBV4-3,TRBJ2-7,ASSQAVSYEQY
TRBV5-1,TRBJ2-5,ASKDTGQPPETQY
TRBV9,TRBJ2-1,ASSDSGGEYNEQF
TRBV5-1,TRBJ2-5,ASSNGPAGPLGTQY
TRBV6-1,TRBJ1-2,ASNTQGGGYGYT
TRBV12-3/TRBV12-4,TRBJ2-6,ASSFAGANVLT
TRBV12-3/TRBV12-4,TRBJ1-5,ASSFKAPDQPQH
TRBV6-5,TRBJ1-5,ASSSKETSFQPQH
TRBV2,TRBJ1-6,ASSPVGQYNSPLH